One sample yielded the 3 T cell receptor beta chains listed below, sequenced in a study of beta chain features in type 1 diabetes. As every portion of the isolated RNA was reverse transcribed, the sequencing read expressed TCRB transcripts. TCRdb's table, derived via immunoSEQ multiplex PCR, lists solely in-frame clones and lacks some. The sample lists some 350,000 clones, about 13% occurring once. No antigen has been assigned to these receptors. The study's findings and limits: In all four CD4+ subsets, TCRB CDR3 length was significantly, moderately reduced in type 1 diabetes.

Material: naive CD4+ T cells from blood. These receptors originate from a young woman with type 1 diabetes.

The table lists this clone with a few counts. The chain has TRBV30 and TRBJ1-2, with D perhaps matching TRBD1 (5 bases). This CDR3 has 14 residues. The V end was cut by 4 bases, the J end by 6 bases, with 18 bases between. Per the germline V gene, CDR1 is GTSNPN and CDR2 is SVGIG (reference sequence). Here the CDR3 reads CAWNDPLGTHGYTF. CDR3 in DNA: TGTGCCTGGAACGACCCCCTAGGGACTCATGGCTACACCTTC.

This clone appeared once. The chain recombines TRBV15 with TRBJ2-3; the match to TRBD2 covers 9 bases. Trimming removed 5 bases from V and 1 base from J; junction bases left unmatched: 7. This CDR3 has 16 amino acids. Germline V CDR1 and CDR2: LNHNV, YYDKDF (reference sequence). The CDR3 nucleotides are TGTGCCACCAGCGGCGTAGCGGGAGTGGGCACAGATACGCAGTATTTT. This codes for CATSGVAGVGTDTQYF.

The J gene is TRBJ2-7, the V gene TRBV5-4; 7 nucleotides match TRBD2. Trimming cost V 0 bases and J 4 bases; bases outside gene matches: 10. The CDR3 is made up of 16 amino acids. CDR1 is SGHNT, CDR2 YYREEE, per germline (reference sequence). CDR3 sequence (DNA): TGTGCCAGCAGCTTGGGGGGCGGGAGCCCCTTTTACGAGCAGTACTTC. It translates to CASSLGGGSPFYEQYF.